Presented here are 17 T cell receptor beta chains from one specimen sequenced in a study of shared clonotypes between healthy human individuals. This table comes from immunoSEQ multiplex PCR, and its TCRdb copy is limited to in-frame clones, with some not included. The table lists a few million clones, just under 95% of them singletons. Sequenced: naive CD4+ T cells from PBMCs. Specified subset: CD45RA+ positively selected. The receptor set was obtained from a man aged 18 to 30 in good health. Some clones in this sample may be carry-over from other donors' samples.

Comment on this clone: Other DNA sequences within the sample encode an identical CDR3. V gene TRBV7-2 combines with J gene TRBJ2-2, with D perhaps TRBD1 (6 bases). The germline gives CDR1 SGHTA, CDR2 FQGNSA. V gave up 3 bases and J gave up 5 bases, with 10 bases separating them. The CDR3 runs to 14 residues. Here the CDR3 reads CASSFRGGTGELFF. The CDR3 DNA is TGTGCCAGCAGCTTCAGGGGTGGGACCGGGGAGCTGTTTTTT.

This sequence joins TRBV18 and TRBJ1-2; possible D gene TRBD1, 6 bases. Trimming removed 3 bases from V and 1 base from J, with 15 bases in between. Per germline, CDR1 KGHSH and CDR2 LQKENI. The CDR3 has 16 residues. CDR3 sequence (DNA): TGTGCCAGCTCACCCAGGATGCAGGGGATTAACTATGGCTACACCTTC. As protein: CASSPRMQGINYGYTF.

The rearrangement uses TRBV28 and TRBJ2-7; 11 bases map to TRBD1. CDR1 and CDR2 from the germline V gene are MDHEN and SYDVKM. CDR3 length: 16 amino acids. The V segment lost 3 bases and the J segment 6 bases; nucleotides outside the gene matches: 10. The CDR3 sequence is CASSFPGTGGVVEQYF. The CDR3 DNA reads TGTGCCAGCAGTTTCCCGGGGACAGGGGGAGTAGTCGAGCAGTACTTC.

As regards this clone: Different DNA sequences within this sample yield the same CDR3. The CDR3 reads CASSSRQGASYEQYF. The CDR3 DNA is TGCGCCAGCAGCTCGAGACAGGGGGCATCCTACGAGCAGTACTTC. The rearrangement links TRBV5-1 to TRBJ2-7; TRBD1 matches at 10 bases. CDR1 is SGHRS and CDR2 is YFSETQ in the germline V gene. V lost 3 bases to trimming and J lost 1 base; unmatched junction nucleotides: 4. CDR3 size: 15 residues.

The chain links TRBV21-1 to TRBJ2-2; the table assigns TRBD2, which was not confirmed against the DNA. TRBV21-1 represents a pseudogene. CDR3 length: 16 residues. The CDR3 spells CASVHLAGGTTGELFF. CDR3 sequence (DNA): TGTGCCAGCGTCCATCTGGCGGGAGGGACCACCGGGGAGCTGTTTTTT.

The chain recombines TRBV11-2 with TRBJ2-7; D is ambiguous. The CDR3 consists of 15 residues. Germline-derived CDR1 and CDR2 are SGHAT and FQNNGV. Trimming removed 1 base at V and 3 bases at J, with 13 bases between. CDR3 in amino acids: CASSLGGRSIYEQYF. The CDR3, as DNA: TGTGCCAGCAGCTTAGGTGGTCGATCGATCTACGAGCAGTACTTC.

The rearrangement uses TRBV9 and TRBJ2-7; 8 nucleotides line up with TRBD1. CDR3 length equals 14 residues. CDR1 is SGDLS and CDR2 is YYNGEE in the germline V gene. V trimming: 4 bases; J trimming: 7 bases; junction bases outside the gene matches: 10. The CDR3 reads CASSPYPGTGEQYF. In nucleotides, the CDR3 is TGTGCCAGCAGCCCCTACCCCGGGACAGGAGAGCAGTACTTC.

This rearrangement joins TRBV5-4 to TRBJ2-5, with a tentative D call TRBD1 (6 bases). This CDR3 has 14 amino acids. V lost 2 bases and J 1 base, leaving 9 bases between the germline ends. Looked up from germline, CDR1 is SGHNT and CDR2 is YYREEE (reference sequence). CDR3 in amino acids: CASSFGQPQETQYF. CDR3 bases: TGTGCCAGCAGCTTTGGACAGCCCCAAGAGACCCAGTACTTC.

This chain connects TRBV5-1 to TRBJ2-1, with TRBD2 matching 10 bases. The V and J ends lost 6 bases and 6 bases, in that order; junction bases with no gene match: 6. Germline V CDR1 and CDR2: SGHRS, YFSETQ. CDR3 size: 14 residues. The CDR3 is CASIAGGGGNEQFF. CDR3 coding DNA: TGCGCCAGCATAGCGGGAGGTGGCGGCAATGAGCAGTTCTTC.

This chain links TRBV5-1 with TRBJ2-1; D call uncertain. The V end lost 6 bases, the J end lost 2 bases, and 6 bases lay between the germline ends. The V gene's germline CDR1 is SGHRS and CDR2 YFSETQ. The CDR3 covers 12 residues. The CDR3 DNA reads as TGCGCCAGCACCTCTACCTACAATGAGCAGTTCTTC. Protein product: CASTSTYNEQFF.

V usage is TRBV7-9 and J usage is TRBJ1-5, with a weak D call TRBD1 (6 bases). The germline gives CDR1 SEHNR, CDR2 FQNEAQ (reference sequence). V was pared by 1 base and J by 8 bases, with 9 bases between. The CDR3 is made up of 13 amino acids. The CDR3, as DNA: TGTGCCAGCAGCTTAGAGGGGGGGAAGCCCCAGCATTTT. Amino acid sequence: CASSLEGGKPQHF.

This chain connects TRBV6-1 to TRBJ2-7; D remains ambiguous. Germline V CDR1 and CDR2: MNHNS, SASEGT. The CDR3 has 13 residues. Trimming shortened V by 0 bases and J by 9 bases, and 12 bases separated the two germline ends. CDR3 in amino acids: CASSEALEVVQYF. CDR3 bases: TGTGCCAGCAGTGAAGCTCTAGAGGTCGTGCAGTACTTC.

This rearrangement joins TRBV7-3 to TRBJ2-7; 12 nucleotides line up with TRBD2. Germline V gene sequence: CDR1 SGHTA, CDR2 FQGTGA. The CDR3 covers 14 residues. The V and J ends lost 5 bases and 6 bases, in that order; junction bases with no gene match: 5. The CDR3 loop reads CASSKTSGSTEQYF. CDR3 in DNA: TGTGCCAGCAGCAAGACTAGCGGGAGTACCGAGCAGTACTTC.

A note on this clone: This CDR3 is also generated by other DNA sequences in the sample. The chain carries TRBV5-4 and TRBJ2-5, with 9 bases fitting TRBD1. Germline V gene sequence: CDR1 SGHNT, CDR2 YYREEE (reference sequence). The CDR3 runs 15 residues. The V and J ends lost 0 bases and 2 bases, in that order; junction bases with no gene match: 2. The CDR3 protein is CASSLGQGVQETQYF. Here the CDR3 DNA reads TGTGCCAGCAGCTTGGGACAGGGGGTACAAGAGACCCAGTACTTC. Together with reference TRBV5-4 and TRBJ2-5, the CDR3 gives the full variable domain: ETGVTQSPTHLIKTRGQQVTLRCSSQSGHNTVSWYQQALGQGPQFIFQYYREEENGRGNFPPRFSGLQFPNYSSELNVNALELDDSALYLCASSLGQGVQETQYFGPGTRLLVL.

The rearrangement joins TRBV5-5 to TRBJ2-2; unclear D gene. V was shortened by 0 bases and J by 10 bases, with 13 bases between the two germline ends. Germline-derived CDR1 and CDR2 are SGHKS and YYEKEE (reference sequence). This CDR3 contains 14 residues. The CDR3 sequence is CASSLVRVQAELFF. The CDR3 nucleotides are TGTGCCAGCAGCTTGGTCCGCGTCCAAGCGGAGCTGTTTTTT. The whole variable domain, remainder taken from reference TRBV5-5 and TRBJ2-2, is DAGVTQSPTHLIKTRGQQVTLRCSPISGHKSVSWYQQVLGQGPQFIFQYYEKEERGRGNFPDRFSARQFPNYSSELNVNALLLGDSALYLCASSLVRVQAELFFGEGSRLTVL.

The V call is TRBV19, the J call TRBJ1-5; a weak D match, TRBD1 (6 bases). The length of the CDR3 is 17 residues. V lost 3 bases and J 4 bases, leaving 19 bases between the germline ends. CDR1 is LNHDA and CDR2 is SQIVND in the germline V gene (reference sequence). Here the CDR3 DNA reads TGTGCCAGTAGTATCTTCCTTAGCCGGACAGTAAATCAGCCCCAGCATTTT. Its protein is CASSIFLSRTVNQPQHF. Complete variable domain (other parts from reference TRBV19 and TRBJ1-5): DGGITQSPKYLFRKEGQNVTLSCEQNLNHDAMYWYRQDPGQGLRLIYYSQIVNDFQKGDIAEGYSVSREKKESFPLTVTSAQKNPTAFYLCASSIFLSRTVNQPQHFGDGTRLSIL.

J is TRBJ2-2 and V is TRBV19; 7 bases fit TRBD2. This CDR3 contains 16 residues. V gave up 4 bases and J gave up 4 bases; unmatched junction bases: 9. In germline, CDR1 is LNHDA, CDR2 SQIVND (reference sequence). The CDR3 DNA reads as TGTGCCAGTAGTACCCCCGGGGGGAGCCTCACCGGGGAGCTGTTTTTT. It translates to CASSTPGGSLTGELFF.